The 24 T cell receptor beta chains below all came from one sample that was sequenced in a study of glioma-infiltrating T cells after dendritic cell vaccination. Clones were read by immunoSEQ multiplex PCR, and TCRdb kept only the in-frame ones, dropping some. Found here are under 130,000 clones, roughly 79% of them singletons; the top ten hold 9.5% to 15%. The sample in question was blood, obtained before dendritic cell vaccination. The receptors derive from a human donor with glioblastoma.

The gene calls are TRBV19 and TRBJ2-1; D may be TRBD2 (5 bases). The CDR3 totals 13 residues. Germline V gene sequence: CDR1 LNHDA, CDR2 SQIVND (reference sequence). The ends were cut back, 3 bases at V and 6 bases at J, with 9 bases in the middle. The CDR3 DNA is TGTGCCAGTAGTATGGGAGCGTTCAATGAGCAGTTCTTC. This encodes CASSMGAFNEQFF.

This rearrangement joins TRBV7-9 to TRBJ2-1; 7 positions agree with TRBD1. The CDR3 extends over 16 amino acids. V was clipped by 0 bases and J by 2 bases; unmatched bases: 4. Germline V gene sequence: CDR1 SEHNR, CDR2 FQNEAQ (reference sequence). The DNA of the CDR3 is TGTGCCAGCAGCTTAGCGGTGACAGGGCCCTACAATGAGCAGTTCTTC. Its protein is CASSLAVTGPYNEQFF. Supplemented by reference TRBV7-9 and TRBJ2-1, the full variable domain reads DTGVSQNPRHKITKRGQNVTFRCDPISEHNRLYWYRQTLGQGPEFLTYFQNEAQLEKSRLLSDRFSAERPKGSFSTLEIQRTEQGDSAMYLCASSLAVTGPYNEQFFGPGTRLTVL.

This chain uses TRBV5-1 with TRBJ2-5; the D is unclear. Germline V gene lookup returns CDR1 SGHRS and CDR2 YFSETQ. The CDR3 runs to 11 residues. V was shortened by 4 bases and J by 7 bases, with 8 bases between the two germline ends. The DNA of the CDR3 is TGCGCCAGCAGCCCCGGTGTGACCCAGTACTTC. Amino acids: CASSPGVTQYF.

This chain uses TRBV6-1 with TRBJ1-2, with 9 bases aligning to TRBD1. J was trimmed by 4 bases and V by 5 bases; bases with no gene match: 8. The CDR3 contains 15 residues. Germline CDR1 and CDR2: MNHNS and SASEGT. Here the CDR3 DNA reads TGTGCCAGCAGTTCCTTGGACAGGGGAGCCTATGGCTACACCTTC. Its protein is CASSSLDRGAYGYTF.

This CDR3 reads CAWRVKGLETQYF. The DNA of the CDR3 is TGTGCCTGGAGGGTTAAGGGGCTGGAGACCCAGTACTTC. The V and J genes are TRBV30 and TRBJ2-5; D is perhaps TRBD1 (5 bases). The germline V and J ends were trimmed by 3 bases and 5 bases, with 13 bases remaining between them. Germline lookup yields CDR1 GTSNPN and CDR2 SVGIG (reference sequence). This CDR3 region has 13 residues.

J is TRBJ2-7 and V is TRBV4-3; 11 bases fit TRBD2. The CDR3 runs 15 residues. V was pared by 1 base and J by 3 bases, with 2 bases of the junction left unmatched. Germline V gene sequence: CDR1 LGHNA, CDR2 YSLEER. This CDR3 is CASSQGTSGFYEQYF. Written as DNA, the CDR3 is TGCGCCAGCAGCCAAGGGACTAGCGGGTTCTACGAGCAGTACTTC.

The V gene is TRBV29-1, the J gene TRBJ2-7, with D possibly TRBD1 on 6 matching bases. The germline CDR1 and CDR2 sequences are SQVTM and ANQGSEA. The V gene lost 6 bases and the J gene lost 6 bases, with 15 bases spanning the gap. The CDR3 has 12 residues. The CDR3 protein is CSVAQGVSEQYF. Written as DNA, the CDR3 is TGCAGCGTCGCACAGGGTGTAAGCGAGCAGTACTTC.

The V gene is TRBV12-5, the J gene TRBJ2-1, with 8 bases lining up with TRBD2. Losses at the gene ends were 2 bases for V and 7 bases for J; bases not matched to a gene: 1. Looked up from germline, CDR1 is LGHNT and CDR2 is FRNRAP. The length of the CDR3 is 13 residues. The CDR3 reads CASGLPGGNEQFF. The DNA of the CDR3 is TGTGCTAGTGGTTTGCCGGGGGGGAATGAGCAGTTCTTC. The variable domain in full, with the rest retrieved from reference TRBV12-5 and TRBJ2-1, is DARVTQTPRHKVTEMGQEVTMRCQPILGHNTVFWYRQTMMQGLELLAYFRNRAPLDDSGMPKDRFSAEMPDATLATLKIQPSEPRDSAVYFCASGLPGGNEQFFGPGTRLTVL.

This chain joins TRBV9 and TRBJ2-1, with D uncertain. Germline CDR1 SGDLS, CDR2 YYNGEE. V was trimmed by 4 bases and J by 8 bases, leaving 13 bases between them. This CDR3 region has 13 residues. This CDR3 reads CASSPPSGYEQFF. CDR3 bases: TGTGCCAGCAGCCCCCCCTCTGGCTATGAGCAGTTCTTC.

The chain carries TRBV6-6 and TRBJ1-3; TRBD1 matches at 9 bases. The ends lost 6 bases at V and 0 bases at J; junction bases unmatched: 3. The CDR3 runs 15 residues. The V gene's germline CDR1 is MNHNY and CDR2 SVGAGI (reference sequence). In DNA, the CDR3 is TGTGCCAGCAGGAAACAGGGGGCCTCTGGAAACACCATATATTTT. This gives the protein CASRKQGASGNTIYF.

Remarks on this clone: A junction end diverges from the germline sequence, so it may reflect a read error. This specimen includes other DNA sequences encoding the same CDR3. The chain recombines TRBV9 with TRBJ1-2; 7 bases fit TRBD1. CDR3 length: 15 residues. The germline CDR1 and CDR2 sequences are SGDLS and YYNGEE. CDR3 bases: TGTGCCAGCAGCGTGGGGACAGCCGCTAACTATGGCTACACTTTC. The encoded protein is CASSVGTAANYGYTF. Looking up the rest from reference TRBV9 and TRBJ1-2 gives the full variable domain: DSGVTQTPKHLITATGQRVTLRCSPRSGDLSVYWYQQSLDQGLQFLIQYYNGEERAKGNILERFSAQQFPDLHSELNLSSLELGDSALYFCASSVGTAANYGYTFGSGTRLTVV.

V and J are TRBV4-1 and TRBJ1-4, with TRBD1 identical over 8 bases. CDR1 and CDR2 (germline): MGHRA, YSYEKL. V lost 4 bases and J lost 7; bases outside the gene matches: 11. This CDR3 region has 16 residues. The CDR3 sequence is CASSLQGATVVEKLFF. The CDR3 DNA reads as TGCGCCAGCAGCCTCCAGGGGGCGACGGTAGTTGAAAAACTGTTTTTT.

This rearrangement joins TRBV5-1 to TRBJ2-2, with D possibly TRBD2 on 5 matching bases. Trimming removed 3 bases from V and 7 bases from J, with 7 bases in between. Germline V CDR1 and CDR2: SGHRS, YFSETQ. This CDR3 is built from 12 residues. In nucleotides, the CDR3 is TGCGCCAGCAGCTCTCGGGGCGGGGAGCTGTTTTTT. Translated, it gives CASSSRGGELFF.

The V and J genes are TRBV27 and TRBJ2-5, with D perhaps matching TRBD1 (6 bases). Germline V CDR1 and CDR2: MNHEY, SMNVEV (reference sequence). V was cut by 5 bases and J by 7 bases, with 14 bases left in between. The CDR3 spans 13 residues. CDR3: CASSTYRVRTQYF. CDR3 nucleotide sequence: TGTGCCAGCAGTACATACAGGGTCAGGACCCAGTACTTC.

The chain is built from TRBV18 and TRBJ1-6; maybe TRBD1 (6 bases). Trimming took off 4 bases at V and 7 bases at J, with 14 bases between the two ends. The CDR3 loop spans 15 amino acids. Germline-derived CDR1 and CDR2 are KGHSH and LQKENI. DNA of the CDR3: TGTGCCAGCTCACAGGTGACAGGCGAAAATTCACCCCTCCACTTT. Translating gives CASSQVTGENSPLHF.

The chain employs TRBV5-1 and TRBJ2-3; 8 nucleotides match TRBD2. The CDR3 consists of 15 residues. Per germline, CDR1 SGHRS and CDR2 YFSETQ. V was clipped by 3 bases and J by 2 bases; unmatched bases: 5. CDR3 bases: TGCGCCAGCAGCTGGGCAGCGGGGGACACAGATACGCAGTATTTT. Protein sequence: CASSWAAGDTDTQYF.

The chain employs TRBV30 and TRBJ1-4; the D gene is possibly TRBD1 (6 bases). The V end was cut by 6 bases, the J end by 4 bases, with 18 bases between. This CDR3 is built from 15 residues. CDR1 and CDR2 (germline): GTSNPN, SVGIG (reference sequence). The DNA for the CDR3 is TGTGCCTGCGTCATAAAACAGGGATTTAATGAAAAACTGTTTTTT. The encoded protein is CACVIKQGFNEKLFF.

The chain employs TRBV6-5 and TRBJ1-2; D not certain. V dropped 2 bases and J dropped 2 bases, with 12 bases sitting between them. Germline V CDR1 and CDR2: MNHEY, SVGAGI. The CDR3 is 15 amino acids. The CDR3 reads CASSYGTDKNYGYTF. CDR3 sequence (DNA): TGTGCCAGCAGTTACGGTACAGATAAAAACTATGGCTACACCTTC.

The rearrangement joins TRBV4-1 to TRBJ1-5; the D gene is possibly TRBD1 (5 bases). Germline values: CDR1 MGHRA, CDR2 YSYEKL. There are 16 residues in the CDR3. V was trimmed by 3 bases and J by 2 bases, leaving 14 bases between them. CDR3: CASSHPPPRGNQPQHF. As DNA, the CDR3 is TGCGCCAGCAGCCACCCCCCGCCCAGGGGCAATCAGCCCCAGCATTTT.

The V and J genes are TRBV4-1 and TRBJ1-6, with 9 bases aligning to TRBD1. CDR1 and CDR2 from the germline V gene are MGHRA and YSYEKL. This CDR3 comprises 16 residues. The V segment lost 2 bases and the J segment 4 bases; nucleotides outside the gene matches: 3. The CDR3 DNA sequence: TGCGCCAGCAGCCAACCAGACAGGGGGTATAATTCACCCCTCCACTTT. Its protein is CASSQPDRGYNSPLHF.

J is TRBJ2-4 and V is TRBV7-2, with 8 bases that match TRBD1. With 7 bases clipped from V and 3 bases from J, the junction kept 14 bases outside the gene matches. Germline CDR1 reads SGHTA; CDR2 reads FQGNSA. The CDR3 extends over 17 amino acids. DNA for the CDR3: TGTGCCAGCATCAAAGGACAGGGTTTGAGTGGCAAAAACATTCAGTACTTC. Protein product: CASIKGQGLSGKNIQYF.

The chain combines TRBV6-6 with TRBJ1-1; 10 nucleotides agree with TRBD1. V dropped 10 bases and J dropped 4; count of bases not matched to a gene: 3. This CDR3 is 12 amino acids long. Germline CDR1 and CDR2: MNHNY and SVGAGI (reference sequence). The CDR3 here is CATRTGGTEAFF. The CDR3 nucleotides read TGTGCCACACGGACAGGGGGCACTGAAGCTTTCTTT.

The chain is built from TRBV21-1 and TRBJ1-6; no DNA check was done on the table's D call, TRBD1. TRBV21-1 is marked as a pseudogene. CDR3 length: 16 residues. The chain's CDR3 is CASSLKEGANNSPLHF. CDR3 DNA sequence: TGTGCCAGCAGCCTAAAAGAGGGGGCTAATAATTCACCCCTCCACTTT.

CDR3: CASSRVAGGNYGYTF. For the CDR3, the DNA is TGTGCCAGTAGTCGTGTGGCAGGGGGCAACTATGGCTACACCTTC. V usage is TRBV19 and J usage is TRBJ1-2; 8 bases map to TRBD1. Germline values: CDR1 LNHDA, CDR2 SQIVND (reference sequence). The CDR3 contains 15 residues. Trimming at V came to 5 bases and at J to 2 bases, leaving 7 bases not matched to a gene.